Listed below are T cell receptor beta chains from one sample, sequenced in a study of blood T cell repertoires in COVID-19. Here immunoSEQ multiplex PCR was the method, and the copy in TCRdb shows in-frame clones only, minus some. The table shows 250,000 to 350,000 clones, with 88% occurring only once. The material sequenced was PBMCs or T cells enriched from blood (not recorded which). The receptors shown here come from a woman aged 30 to 39 who had recovered from COVID-19. Each CDR3 is given with its conserved first and last residue. The order of the fields is D gene, clone size, V gene, J gene, CDR3 DNA, CDR3 protein. D genes are given only for firm matches. For some rows the clone size is stated as once, few or many, or as a class when expanded; others skip it.

D gene: TRBD1; clone size: few; V gene: TRBV28; J gene: TRBJ1-2; CDR3 DNA: TGTGCCAGCAGTGGATACAATGACAGGGGGCCTGGGTATGGCTACACCTTC; CDR3 protein: CASSGYNDRGPGYGYTF
D gene: TRBD1; clone size: NA; V gene: TRBV18; J gene: TRBJ1-1; CDR3 DNA: TGTGCCAGCTCACTGGACAGGCTCACTGAAGCTTTCTTT; CDR3 protein: CASSLDRLTEAFF
D gene: TRBD2; clone size: NA; V gene: TRBV27; J gene: TRBJ2-1; CDR3 DNA: TGTGCCACCCGGACTAGCGGAACGAATGAGCAGTTCTTC; CDR3 protein: CATRTSGTNEQFF
D gene: TRBD1; clone size: NA; V gene: TRBV15; J gene: TRBJ2-7; CDR3 DNA: TGTGCCACCAGCAGAGATCTGGGACAGTTCTACGAGCAGTACTTC; CDR3 protein: CATSRDLGQFYEQYF
D gene: TRBD1; clone size: NA; V gene: TRBV7-3; J gene: TRBJ1-1; CDR3 DNA: TGTGCCAGCAGCCAGGGGGGCGGTGAAGCTTTCTTT; CDR3 protein: CASSQGGGEAFF
D gene: TRBD2; clone size: few; V gene: TRBV7-8; J gene: TRBJ2-7; CDR3 DNA: TGTGCCAGCAGCTTACCGTCGTTGGCTAGCGGGGCATCCTACGAGCAGTACTTC; CDR3 protein: CASSLPSLASGASYEQYF
D gene: NA; clone size: NA; V gene: TRBV28; J gene: TRBJ1-2; CDR3 DNA: TGTGCCAGCAGCCCACAGGCTAACTATGGCTACACCTTC; CDR3 protein: CASSPQANYGYTF
D gene: NA; clone size: NA; V gene: TRBV10-2; J gene: TRBJ1-2; CDR3 DNA: TGCGCCACCCGCCCGGGGAACTATGGCTACACCTTC; CDR3 protein: CATRPGNYGYTF
D gene: TRBD2; clone size: once; V gene: TRBV7-9; J gene: TRBJ2-1; CDR3 DNA: TGTGCCAGCAGCTTAGCGGCTAGCGGGTCGCAGTTCTTC; CDR3 protein: CASSLAASGSQFF
D gene: NA; clone size: NA; V gene: TRBV2; J gene: TRBJ1-6; CDR3 DNA: TGTGCCAGCAGTGTGGGGAGGGGAAAGAATTATAATTCACCCCTCCACTTT; CDR3 protein: CASSVGRGKNYNSPLHF
D gene: TRBD1; clone size: NA; V gene: TRBV6-5; J gene: TRBJ1-2; CDR3 DNA: TGTGCCAGCAGTATACAGGGGGCAACTCGGGGCTACACCTTC; CDR3 protein: CASSIQGATRGYTF